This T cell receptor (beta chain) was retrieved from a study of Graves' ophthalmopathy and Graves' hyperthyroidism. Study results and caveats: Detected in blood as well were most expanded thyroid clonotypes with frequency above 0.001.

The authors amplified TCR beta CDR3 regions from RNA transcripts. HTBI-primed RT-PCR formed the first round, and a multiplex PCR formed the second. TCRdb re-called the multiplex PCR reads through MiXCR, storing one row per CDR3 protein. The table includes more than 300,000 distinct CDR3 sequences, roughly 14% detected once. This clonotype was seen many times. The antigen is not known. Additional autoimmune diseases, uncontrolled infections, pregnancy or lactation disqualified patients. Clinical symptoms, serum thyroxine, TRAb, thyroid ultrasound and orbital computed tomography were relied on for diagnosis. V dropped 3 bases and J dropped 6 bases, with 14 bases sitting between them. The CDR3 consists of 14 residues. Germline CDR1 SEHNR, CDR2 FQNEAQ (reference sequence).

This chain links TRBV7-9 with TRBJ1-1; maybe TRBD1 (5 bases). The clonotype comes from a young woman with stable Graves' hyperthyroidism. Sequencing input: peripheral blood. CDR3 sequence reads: CASSLGGMMAEAFF. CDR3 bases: TGTGCCAGCAGCTTGGGGGGGATGATGGCTGAAGCTTTCTTT.